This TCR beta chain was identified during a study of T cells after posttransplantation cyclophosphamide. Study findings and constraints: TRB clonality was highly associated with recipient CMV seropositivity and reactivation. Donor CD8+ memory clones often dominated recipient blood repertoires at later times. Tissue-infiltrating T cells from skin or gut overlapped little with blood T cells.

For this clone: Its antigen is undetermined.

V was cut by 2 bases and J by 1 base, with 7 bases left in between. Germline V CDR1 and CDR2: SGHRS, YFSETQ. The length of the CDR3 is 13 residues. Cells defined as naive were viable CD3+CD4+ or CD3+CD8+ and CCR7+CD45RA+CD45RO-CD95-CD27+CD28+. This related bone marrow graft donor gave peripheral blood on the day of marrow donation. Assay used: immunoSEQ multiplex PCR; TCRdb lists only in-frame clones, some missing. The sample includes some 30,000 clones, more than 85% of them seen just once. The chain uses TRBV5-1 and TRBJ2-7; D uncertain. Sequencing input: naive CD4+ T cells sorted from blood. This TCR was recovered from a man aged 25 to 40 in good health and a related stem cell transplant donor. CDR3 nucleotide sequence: TGCGCCAGCAGCTTTGCAGGATCCTACGAGCAGTACTTC. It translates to CASSFAGSYEQYF.